This passage covers 12 T cell receptor beta chains from one sample sequenced in a study of Ad26.COV2.S vaccination and SARS-CoV-2 variants. Treatment reported: around 19 received Ad26.COV2.S at low or high dose, single or two shots; about five received placebo; per-sample allocation not given. Collection of the samples took place on day 63 after the first injection of vaccine or placebo. The data were produced by immunoSEQ multiplex PCR, yet TCRdb's version contains in-frame clones alone and is incomplete. The sample holds 350,000 to 450,000 clones, roughly 84% seen once. Material: peripheral blood, obtained in a trial of Ad26.COV2.S vaccine versus placebo. These TCRs come from a person aged 18-65 years who received the Ad26.COV2.S COVID-19 vaccine or a placebo.

In DNA, the CDR3 is TGTGCCAGCAGTTTATTCAGGGCCAGCCAGGGGCAGTACTTC. The encoded protein is CASSLFRASQGQYF. The gene calls are TRBV28 and TRBJ2-7, with D perhaps matching TRBD1 (5 bases). CDR1 is MDHEN, CDR2 SYDVKM, per germline. The CDR3 is 14 residues long. The ends were cut back, 1 base at V and 9 bases at J, with 16 bases in the middle.

The chain joins TRBV10-2 to TRBJ1-6; TRBD1 might be the D (5 bases). The CDR3 extends over 13 amino acids. Germline values: CDR1 WSHSY, CDR2 SAAADI. V lost 6 bases and J lost 10, with 13 bases in between. The CDR3: CASSVGVGSPLHF. In DNA form, the CDR3 reads TGCGCCAGCAGCGTGGGGGTTGGCTCACCCCTCCACTTT.

The table lists this clone with a count of one. V and J are TRBV24-1 and TRBJ2-2; D may be TRBD1 (5 bases). This CDR3 spans 14 amino acids. V was pared by 4 bases and J by 3 bases, with 8 bases between. The V gene's germline CDR1 is KGHDR and CDR2 SFDVKD. This CDR3 reads CATSEGRDTGELFF. The CDR3 coding sequence is TGTGCCACCAGTGAGGGCAGGGACACCGGGGAGCTGTTTTTT.

CDR3 nucleotides: TGTGCCAGCAGTGAAGCCCTAATGACAGGTTTCGGGGGCTCTGGGGCCAACGTCCTGACTTTC. It encodes CASSEALMTGFGGSGANVLTF. The rearrangement joins TRBV6-1 to TRBJ2-6; possibly TRBD1 or TRBD2 for D (6 bases each). Germline V lookup: CDR1 MNHNS, CDR2 SASEGT. The CDR3 has 21 residues. With 0 bases removed from V and 0 bases from J, the gap between germline ends came to 21 bases.

This chain links TRBV6-2 or TRBV6-3 with TRBJ2-1, with TRBD2 matching over 8 bases. Germline V CDR1 and CDR2: MNHEY, SVGEGT. CDR3 size: 17 residues. V gave up 5 bases and J gave up 0 bases; unmatched junction bases: 9. CDR3 nucleotide sequence: TGTGCCAGCAGTCCCGGGGGGGGGCTTAGCTCCTACAATGAGCAGTTCTTC. Amino acids: CASSPGGGLSSYNEQFF.

V usage is TRBV6-5 and J usage is TRBJ1-3; a weak D match, TRBD1 (6 bases). Germline V gene lookup returns CDR1 MNHEY and CDR2 SVGAGI. The CDR3 covers 16 residues. V lost 2 bases, J lost 0 bases, and 11 bases lay in between. CDR3 DNA sequence: TGTGCCAGCAGTTACGGGGGGCCCGTCTCTGGAAACACCATATATTTT. Protein sequence: CASSYGGPVSGNTIYF.

This clone was observed a single time. The rearrangement joins TRBV5-1 to TRBJ2-2; 8 nucleotides line up with TRBD1. This CDR3 is 13 amino acids long. Losses at the gene ends were 4 bases for V and 7 bases for J; bases not matched to a gene: 3. Germline loops: CDR1 SGHRS, CDR2 YFSETQ. The CDR3 nucleotides are TGCGCCAGCAGCCAGGACAGGGTCGGGGAGCTGTTTTTT. Protein: CASSQDRVGELFF.

This clone was seen only once. The genes are TRBV29-1 and TRBJ1-2; D unclear. V was clipped by 6 bases and J by 8 bases, with 19 bases between them. The germline V gene has CDR1 SQVTM and CDR2 ANQGSEA. This CDR3 has 13 amino acids. For the CDR3, the DNA is TGCAGCGTGGCTCAAAGGTTTTTAGGAGGCTACACCTTC. Translating gives CSVAQRFLGGYTF.

This sequence joins TRBV13 and TRBJ1-5, with D possibly matching TRBD1 (6 bases). V was clipped by 4 bases and J by 6 bases, with 16 bases between them. The CDR3 runs to 15 residues. The germline CDR1 and CDR2 sequences are PRHDT and FYEKMQ (reference sequence). CDR3 loop: CASSSRQDPSQPQHF. In DNA, the CDR3 is TGTGCCAGCAGCTCTAGACAGGACCCTAGTCAGCCCCAGCATTTT.

This clone was recorded only once. The junction shows a germline mismatch at one end, possibly a read error. The chain combines TRBV7-7 with TRBJ2-3; 10 nucleotides agree with TRBD2. Germline assignment: CDR1 SSHAT and CDR2 FNYEAQ (reference sequence). The CDR3 loop spans 16 amino acids. CDR3 loop: CASSSGPSGGTDTQYF. CDR3 DNA: TGTGCTAGCAGCTCCGGGCCTAGCGGGGGAACAGATACGCAGTATTTT.

A few counts support this clone. The chain links TRBV9 to TRBJ2-7, with D possibly being TRBD2 (5 bases). Germline loops: CDR1 SGDLS, CDR2 YYNGEE. V was cut by 4 bases and J by 7 bases, with 21 bases left in between. This CDR3 has 15 residues. In DNA form, the CDR3 reads TGTGCCAGCAGCAAAGGACTCGACGGTACTACGGAGCAGTACTTC. It is translated as CASSKGLDGTTEQYF.

The chain links TRBV7-2 to TRBJ2-3; D gene unclear. Trimming pared 4 bases from V and 8 bases from J, leaving 7 bases between. The germline V gene encodes CDR1 SGHTA and CDR2 FQGNSA. The CDR3 has 11 residues. This CDR3 reads CASSSTGTQYF. Written as DNA, the CDR3 is TGTGCCAGCAGCTCCACCGGTACGCAGTATTTT.